This passage covers 17 T cell receptor beta chains from one sample sequenced in a study of blood T cell repertoires in COVID-19. Generated by immunoSEQ multiplex PCR, the TCRdb table keeps only in-frame clones and is missing some. The sample lists 120,000 to 150,000 clones, approximately 88% occurring once. Specimen: peripheral blood. These TCRs come from a human donor in a cohort sampled during active COVID-19.

J is TRBJ2-7 and V is TRBV10-3; D is uncertain. The ends were cut back, 0 bases at V and 6 bases at J, with 12 bases in the middle. This CDR3 contains 14 residues. Germline V CDR1 and CDR2: ENHRY, SYGVKD. CDR3 coding DNA: TGTGCCATCAGTGAGTCGAGGCGTGTCCCCGAGCAGTACGTC. It codes for CAISESRRVPEQYV.

This clone was counted once. This sample includes further DNA sequences coding for the same CDR3. The CDR3 region is CASSLVGQNTGELFF. The DNA of the CDR3 is TGCGCCAGCAGCTTGGTTGGGCAGAACACCGGGGAGCTGTTTTTT. The chain employs TRBV5-1 and TRBJ2-2, with D unclear. The CDR3 contains 15 residues. Germline loops: CDR1 SGHRS, CDR2 YFSETQ. Between the trimmed V and J ends, which lost 0 bases and 1 base, there was a span of 7 bases.

The chain combines TRBV2 with TRBJ1-3, with 8 positions matching TRBD1. CDR3 length: 16 amino acids. Germline trimming cut 1 base from V and 0 bases from J; bases unmatched to any gene: 2. Germline V gives CDR1 SNHLY, CDR2 FYNNEI. The CDR3 region has the DNA TGTGCCAGCAGTGAAGGGACAGGGACCTCTGGAAACACCATATATTTT. This codes for CASSEGTGTSGNTIYF.

This clone has only one observation. The V call is TRBV13, the J call TRBJ2-7; perhaps TRBD1 as D (6 bases). Germline loops: CDR1 PRHDT, CDR2 FYEKMQ (reference sequence). Trimming removed 6 bases at V and 2 bases at J, with 17 bases between. CDR3 length equals 15 residues. CDR3 nucleotides: TGTGCCAGCAGTCCCGTGGACAGCGATCCCTACGAGCAGTACTTC. As protein: CASSPVDSDPYEQYF.

This chain connects TRBV28 to TRBJ2-1, with TRBD2 matching over 13 bases. Germline V gene sequence: CDR1 MDHEN, CDR2 SYDVKM. J was trimmed by 15 bases and V by 6 bases; bases with no gene match: 14. CDR3 length: 15 amino acids. The CDR3 nucleotides read TGTGCCAGCAGACCAGGACTAGCGGGGGAGGTACGGTGGTTCTTC. Its translation is CASRPGLAGEVRWFF.

J is TRBJ2-5 and V is TRBV3-1 (or the pseudogene TRBV3-2); 8 nucleotides agree with TRBD1. CDR1 LGHDT and CDR2 YNNKEL come from the germline V gene (reference sequence). J lost 5 bases, V lost 4 bases, and 15 bases had no gene match. This CDR3 is 17 amino acids long. The CDR3 DNA sequence: TGTGCCAGCAGCCCCATCCGGAGGCAGGGGGCTAGGGAGACCCAGTACTTC. This codes for CASSPIRRQGARETQYF.

As to this clone: This sample also contains other DNA sequences that code for the same CDR3. The chain employs TRBV28 and TRBJ2-3, with 7 bases that match TRBD2. From germline, CDR1 is MDHEN and CDR2 SYDVKM. There are 15 residues in the CDR3. The junction had 4 bases not matched to a gene; V was cut back by 3 bases and J by 1 base. CDR3 DNA sequence: TGTGCCAGCAGTTTCAGCGGGGTTCGCACAGATACGCAGTATTTT. Its translation: CASSFSGVRTDTQYF.

This clone was detected a few times. V usage is TRBV6-5 and J usage is TRBJ1-5; D possibly corresponds to TRBD1 (6 bases). The CDR3 is made up of 15 amino acids. V lost 4 bases and J 5 bases, leaving 15 bases between the germline ends. The germline CDR1 and CDR2 sequences are MNHEY and SVGAGI. CDR3 bases: TGTGCCAGCAGTTCCGGGGGGGGCCTTCATCAGCCCCAGCATTTT. It yields the protein CASSSGGGLHQPQHF.

This clone has only one observation. The rearrangement uses TRBV7-3 and TRBJ2-7; TRBD1 matches 9 bases. The CDR3 runs 15 residues. V lost 2 bases, J lost 2 bases, and 4 bases stayed unmatched. Germline CDR1 and CDR2: SGHTA and FQGTGA. As DNA, the CDR3 is TGTGCCAGCAGCTTAGGGGGACAGGGCCCCTACGAGCAGTACTTC. It yields the protein CASSLGGQGPYEQYF. Combining the CDR3 with reference TRBV7-3 and TRBJ2-7 gives the whole variable domain GAGVSQTPSNKVTEKGKYVELRCDPISGHTALYWYRQSLGQGPEFLIYFQGTGAADDSGLPNDRFFAVRPEGSVSTLKIQRTERGDSAVYLCASSLGGQGPYEQYFGPGTRLTVT.

CDR3 region: CASSPGGLEVWQYF. CDR3 sequence (DNA): TGTGCCAGCAGCCCAGGGGGCTTAGAGGTTTGGCAGTACTTC. The V gene is TRBV3-1 (or the pseudogene TRBV3-2), the J gene TRBJ2-7, with 8 bases that match TRBD1. Germline V gene sequence: CDR1 LGHDT, CDR2 YNNKEL (reference sequence). V was pared by 4 bases and J by 9 bases, with 11 bases of the junction left unmatched. CDR3 length: 14 amino acids.

The rearrangement uses TRBV4-2 and TRBJ2-1; 8 positions match TRBD2. The junction had 8 bases not matched to a gene; V was cut back by 1 base and J by 6 bases. Per the germline V gene, CDR1 is LGHNA and CDR2 is YNFKEQ. This CDR3 contains 16 residues. CDR3 in amino acids: CASSQVIAGKSNEQFF. DNA for the CDR3: TGTGCCAGCAGCCAAGTAATAGCGGGAAAGAGCAATGAGCAGTTCTTC.

The chain recombines TRBV6-1 with TRBJ2-7, with 11 positions matching TRBD1. Germline V CDR1 and CDR2: MNHNS, SASEGT. The V and J ends lost 1 base and 3 bases, in that order; junction bases with no gene match: 2. This CDR3 is built from 15 residues. The CDR3 reads CASSEVGTGGYEQYF. The CDR3 nucleotides are TGTGCCAGCAGTGAAGTAGGGACAGGGGGCTACGAGCAGTACTTC.

The rearrangement uses TRBV7-9 and TRBJ2-7; 8 nucleotides line up with TRBD1. In germline, CDR1 is SEHNR, CDR2 FQNEAQ (reference sequence). The CDR3 covers 14 residues. The ends lost 4 bases at V and 5 bases at J; junction bases unmatched: 7. DNA for the CDR3: TGTGCCAGCAGCTACAAGCAGGGGGCGGACGAGCAGTACGTC. Protein sequence: CASSYKQGADEQYV.

This chain connects TRBV15 to TRBJ2-1; D is perhaps TRBD2 (5 bases). Trimming took 4 bases from V and 9 from J, leaving 16 bases between them. Germline assignment: CDR1 LNHNV and CDR2 YYDKDF (reference sequence). The CDR3 runs 14 residues. CDR3 sequence reads: CATSNSVSGREQFF. In DNA, the CDR3 is TGTGCCACCAGCAATAGCGTCTCCGGGCGTGAGCAGTTCTTC.

The rearrangement links TRBV25-1 to TRBJ2-5, with D possibly TRBD2 on 6 matching bases. V lost 6 bases, J lost 5 bases, and 13 bases lay in between. CDR1 is MGHDK and CDR2 is SYGVNS in the germline V gene. CDR3 length: 13 amino acids. The CDR3 nucleotides are TGTGCCAGCAGCCTTTCGGGGAGGGAGACCCAGTACTTC. Translation: CASSLSGRETQYF.

V and J are TRBV19 and TRBJ2-3, with 7 positions matching TRBD2. The CDR3 has 13 amino acids. The germline V gene encodes CDR1 LNHDA and CDR2 SQIVND (reference sequence). The CDR3 protein is CATSSGSTDTQYF. The CDR3 nucleotides are TGTGCTACGTCTAGCGGAAGCACAGATACGCAGTATTTT. Full variable domain (remainder filled in from reference TRBV19 and TRBJ2-3): DGGITQSPKYLFRKEGQNVTLSCEQNLNHDAMYWYRQDPGQGLRLIYYSQIVNDFQKGDIAEGYSVSREKKESFPLTVTSAQKNPTAFYLCATSSGSTDTQYFGPGTRLTVL.

This clone was seen just once. The chain combines TRBV30 with TRBJ1-5; D unclear. The CDR3 runs to 13 residues. V was clipped by 2 bases and J by 3 bases, with 8 bases between them. Germline V gene sequence: CDR1 GTSNPN, CDR2 SVGIG (reference sequence). The CDR3 bases are TGTGCCTGGAGTCCCGGGGACAATCAGCCCCAGCATTTT. As protein: CAWSPGDNQPQHF.